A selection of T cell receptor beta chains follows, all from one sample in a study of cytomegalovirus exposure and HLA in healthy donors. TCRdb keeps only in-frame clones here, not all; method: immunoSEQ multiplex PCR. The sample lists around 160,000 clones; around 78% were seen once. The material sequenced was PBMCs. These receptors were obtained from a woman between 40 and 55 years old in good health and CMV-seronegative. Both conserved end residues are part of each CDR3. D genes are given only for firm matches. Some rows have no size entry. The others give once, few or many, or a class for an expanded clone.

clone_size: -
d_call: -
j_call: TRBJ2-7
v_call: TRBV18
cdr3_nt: TGTGCCAGCTCATTCAATGCGGGGGCCCGCGAGCAGTACTTC
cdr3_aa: CASSFNAGAREQYF

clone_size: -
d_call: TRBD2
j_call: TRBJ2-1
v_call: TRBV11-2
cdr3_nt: TGTGCCAGCAGCTTAGGACTAGCCGTGGGGCAGTTCTTC
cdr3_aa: CASSLGLAVGQFF

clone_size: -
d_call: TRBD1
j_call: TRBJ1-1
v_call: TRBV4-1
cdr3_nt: TGCGCCAGCAGCTTTAAGGAGAAAACAGGGGGCACTGAAGCTTTCTTT
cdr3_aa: CASSFKEKTGGTEAFF

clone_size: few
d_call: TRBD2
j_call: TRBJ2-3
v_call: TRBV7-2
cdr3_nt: TGTGCCAGCAGCTTGGGGACTAGCGGAGACACAGATACGCAGTATTTT
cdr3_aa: CASSLGTSGDTDTQYF

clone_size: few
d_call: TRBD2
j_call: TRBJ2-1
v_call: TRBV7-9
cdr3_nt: TGTGCCAGCAGACTAGCGGGAGGGAATGAGCAGTTCTTC
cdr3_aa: CASRLAGGNEQFF

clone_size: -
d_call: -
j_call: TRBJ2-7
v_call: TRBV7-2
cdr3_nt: TGTGCCAGCAGCTTAGAGCGGGCAACCTCCTACGAGCAGTACTTC
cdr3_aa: CASSLERATSYEQYF

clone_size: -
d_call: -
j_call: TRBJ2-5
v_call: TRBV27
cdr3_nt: TGTGCCAGCAGTTCAAGGGGAATGGGCCAATCGGGGACCCAGTACTTC
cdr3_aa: CASSSRGMGQSGTQYF

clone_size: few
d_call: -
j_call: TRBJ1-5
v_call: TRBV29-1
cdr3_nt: TGCAGCGTTGGGACAGAACATCAGCCCCAGCATTTT
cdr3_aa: CSVGTEHQPQHF

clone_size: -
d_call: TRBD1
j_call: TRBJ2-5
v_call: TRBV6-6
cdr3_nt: TGTGCCAGCAGTTGGGGGACAGCGGAAGAGACCCAGTACTTC
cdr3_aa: CASSWGTAEETQYF

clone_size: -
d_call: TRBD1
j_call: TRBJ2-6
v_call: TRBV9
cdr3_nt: TGTGCCAGCAGCGCCCCGATTACCCCGGGACAGGTCAATTCTGGGGCCAACGTCCTGACTTTC
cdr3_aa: CASSAPITPGQVNSGANVLTF